The entry below gives a single T cell receptor beta chain sequence along with its context. CDR3 length equals 15 residues. Germline CDR1 reads LGHNT; CDR2 reads FRNRAP. Trimming left V 0 bases short and J 2 bases short, with 10 bases between. The record originates from a study of blood T cell repertoires in COVID-19. Only in-frame clones appear in the TCRdb table, and some are missing; sequencing was by immunoSEQ multiplex PCR. The data show 290,000 or so clones, about four fifths seen once. Specimen: PBMCs or T cells enriched from blood (not recorded which). The rearrangement links TRBV12-5 to TRBJ1-2; D not resolved. The source of this sequence is a man aged 35 to 55 who had been exposed to COVID-19. The CDR3 DNA reads as TGTGCTAGTGGTTTGGTACGGGAACTCAACTATGGCTACACCTTC. It is translated as CASGLVRELNYGYTF. Drawing the rest from reference TRBV12-5 and TRBJ1-2, the complete variable domain is DARVTQTPRHKVTEMGQEVTMRCQPILGHNTVFWYRQTMMQGLELLAYFRNRAPLDDSGMPKDRFSAEMPDATLATLKIQPSEPRDSAVYFCASGLVRELNYGYTFGSGTRLTVV.